A selection of T cell receptor beta chains follows, all from one sample in a study of T cells in Graves' hyperthyroidism and ophthalmopathy. TCRdb reprocessed the multiplex PCR reads via MiXCR and lists one record per CDR3 protein. Of approximately 330,000 distinct CDR3 sequences listed, approximately 13% are singletons. Sequences were obtained from blood. The receptors derive from a woman aged 40 to 50 with Graves' ophthalmopathy. CDR3s include the opening cysteine and the closing phenylalanine or tryptophan. D genes are given only for firm matches. Only part of the rows carry a size: once, few, many, or a class if the clone is expanded.

>TRBV5-1|TRBD2|few|TRBJ2-2
TGCGCCAGCAGCTTGATTCCTAGCGGGGTTGTCACCGGGGAGCTGTTTTTT
CASSLIPSGVVTGELFF
>TRBV29-1|.|many|TRBJ1-1
TGCAGCGTTGGGCTGGGGGGTCCGAACACTGAAGCTTTCTTT
CSVGLGGPNTEAFF
>TRBV12-3/TRBV12-4|TRBD1|many|TRBJ1-2
TGTGCCAGCAGTAAGGGACAGGCCTTTAACTATGGCTACACCTTC
CASSKGQAFNYGYTF
>TRBV7-9|TRBD1|.|TRBJ1-5
TGTGCCAGCAGCTTGGAGGCGACAGGGCATAGGTCCCAGCATTTT
CASSLEATGHRSQHF
>TRBV4-1|.|.|TRBJ2-3
TGCGCCAGCAGCCAGAGGAGCCGGGCTTCGTCATATACGCAGTATTTT
CASSQRSRASSYTQYF
>TRBV28|.|many|TRBJ1-2
TGTGCCAGCAGTATGTACAGGGCAACTAACTATGGCTACACCTTC
CASSMYRATNYGYTF
>TRBV20-1|.|few|TRBJ2-7
TGCAGTGCCGTGGCTCCTCTGCTCTACGAGCAGTACTTC
CSAVAPLLYEQYF
>TRBV27|.|many|TRBJ2-7
TGTGCCAGCAGTTTGAGCCGGGCAGGCGAGCAGTACTTC
CASSLSRAGEQYF
>TRBV6-5|.|.|TRBJ2-7
TGTGCCAGCAGTTATACCGCAGGGACTGTTTACGAGCAGTACTTC
CASSYTAGTVYEQYF
>TRBV2|.|few|TRBJ1-3
TGTGCCAGCAGTGAGCTGGGGGTGGGAAACACCATATATTTT
CASSELGVGNTIYF
>TRBV10-3|TRBD1|few|TRBJ2-1
TGTGCCACCACATCCCCAGGGGGCGCGTCCAATAGTGAGCAGTTCTTC
CATTSPGGASNSEQFF
>TRBV4-2|.|.|TRBJ2-3
TGTGCCAGCAGCCAAGATGCGGCGGTTAGCACAGATACGCAGTATTTT
CASSQDAAVSTDTQYF
>TRBV27|TRBD1|.|TRBJ1-1
TGTGCCAGCAGTCCCTCGACAGGGCCTACTGAAGCTTTCTTT
CASSPSTGPTEAFF
>TRBV27|.|few|TRBJ2-5
TGTGCCAAGCCAGCGCACGACCAAGAGACCCAGTACTTC
CAKPAHDQETQYF
>TRBV12-3/TRBV12-4|.|many|TRBJ1-2
TGTGCCAGCAGCCGCCGCCGAGGTATGGGGGACACCTTC
CASSRRRGMGDTF
>TRBV6-2/TRBV6-3|.|many|TRBJ2-3
TGTGCCAGCATGGAGGGGACCGTCACAGATACGCAGTATTTT
CASMEGTVTDTQYF
>TRBV20-1|.|.|TRBJ2-1
TGCAGTGCTAGAGATAACAGGGCCGAGGGTTACAATGAGCAGTTCTTC
CSARDNRAEGYNEQFF
>TRBV7-2|.|many|TRBJ1-2
TGTGCCAGCAGCTTAGATCAGTCGAACTATGGCTACACCTTC
CASSLDQSNYGYTF
>TRBV20-1|TRBD1|many|TRBJ1-2
TGCAGTGCTGGGGACAGCTATGGCTACACCTTC
CSAGDSYGYTF
>TRBV19|TRBD1|few|TRBJ2-7
TGTGCCACCCAAACTTCGACAGGGGCGATCTACGAGCAGTACTTC
CATQTSTGAIYEQYF
>TRBV4-1|.|.|TRBJ2-1
TGCGCCAGCAGCCAAAGGATACTAGTCGTAGGGCAGTTCTTC
CASSQRILVVGQFF
>TRBV6-1|.|few|TRBJ2-2
TGTGCCAGCAGTGGCAGGTTGGGGAACACCGGGGAGCTGTTTTTT
CASSGRLGNTGELFF
>TRBV28|.|many|TRBJ2-3
TGTGCCAGCCGTGGGGAAGGGTCTTGGAGAGATACGCAGTATTTT
CASRGEGSWRDTQYF
>TRBV5-5|.|.|TRBJ1-2
TGTGCCAGCAGCTTGTGGGGGGGTAACTATGGCTACACCTTC
CASSLWGGNYGYTF
>TRBV15|.|.|TRBJ1-2
TGTGCCACCAGCAGAGATCGGGGGGCCCCGGGCTACACCTTC
CATSRDRGAPGYTF
>TRBV20-1|TRBD1|.|TRBJ1-2
TGCAGTGCTAGAGATCTTGACAGGGTCAATGGCTACACCTTC
CSARDLDRVNGYTF
>TRBV28|.|few|TRBJ2-5
TGTGCCAGCAGTGGGAGTGGACCGGCGTACTACCAAGAGACCCAGTACTTC
CASSGSGPAYYQETQYF
>TRBV6-1|TRBD2|many|TRBJ2-7
TGTGCCAGCAGCGTTAGCGGGAGTTTCTACGAGCAGTACTTC
CASSVSGSFYEQYF
>TRBV9|TRBD1|few|TRBJ1-1
TGTGCCAGCAGCGTAACAGGGGCGGCAAACACTGAAGCTTTCTTT
CASSVTGAANTEAFF
>TRBV7-9|.|once|TRBJ2-5
TGTGCCAGCAGTCCGACGCAAGAGGCCCAGTACTTC
CASSPTQEAQYF
>TRBV5-4|TRBD2|many|TRBJ2-5
TGTGCCAGCAGCACCGTGGGACTAGCGGCGGAGACCCAGTACTTC
CASSTVGLAAETQYF
>TRBV19|TRBD1|.|TRBJ2-5
TGTGCCAGTAGTAGAGGGGACAGGGGCCTGTTACAAGAGACCCAGTACTTC
CASSRGDRGLLQETQYF
>TRBV14|.|.|TRBJ2-5
TGTGCCAGCAGCCACGGATCCCGACTAGTAGAGACCCAGTACTTC
CASSHGSRLVETQYF
>TRBV2|TRBD1|many|TRBJ2-1
TGTGCCAGCAGTGAACCCGGGACAGGGTGGGATGAGCAGTTCTTC
CASSEPGTGWDEQFF
>TRBV4-1|.|.|TRBJ2-1
TGCGCCAGCAGCCAGGGGTTCTCCTACGAGCAGTTCTTC
CASSQGFSYEQFF
>TRBV12-3/TRBV12-4|TRBD1|many|TRBJ1-5
TGTGCCAGCAGTGTAACCACAGGGGGTAGCCAGCCCCAGCATTTT
CASSVTTGGSQPQHF
>TRBV6-2/TRBV6-3|.|many|TRBJ1-5
TGTGCCAGCAGTTCAGACGTGGGATCCTACTATAATCAGCCCCAGCATTTT
CASSSDVGSYYNQPQHF
>TRBV7-2|TRBD2|many|TRBJ2-3
TGTGCCAGCAGCTCGGGGGCGGGGGGACAAGGAAGGACGCAGTATTTT
CASSSGAGGQGRTQYF
>TRBV20-1|TRBD1|.|TRBJ1-1
TGCAGTGCTAGACCATGGACAGGGACGGACACTGAAGCTTTCTTT
CSARPWTGTDTEAFF
>TRBV7-8|TRBD2|.|TRBJ2-2
TGTGCCAGCAGCCTCCCGGGCGGGGGTAGAGCCGGGGAGCTGTTTTTT
CASSLPGGGRAGELFF
>TRBV18|.|many|TRBJ1-2
TGTGCCAGCTCACCAAGTCAAGTTAACTATGGCTACACCTTC
CASSPSQVNYGYTF
>TRBV18|.|.|TRBJ1-2
TGTGCCAGCTCACCGGAGGGGTTTCTCTATGGCTACACCTTC
CASSPEGFLYGYTF
>TRBV30|.|few|TRBJ2-7
TGTGCCTGGAACACCGGACAGTACGAGCAGTACTTC
CAWNTGQYEQYF
>TRBV5-1|TRBD1|.|TRBJ1-2
TGCGCCAGCAGCTCGCGACAGGGGGCCCCGGGCGGCTACACCTTC
CASSSRQGAPGGYTF
>TRBV19|TRBD2|.|TRBJ2-1
TGTGCCAGTAGTATTAGGACCCGGAGCGGGAGGGCCGGAGATGAGCAGTTCTTC
CASSIRTRSGRAGDEQFF
>TRBV30|.|few|TRBJ2-7
TGTGCCTGGAGTGCGGGGTTCCACGAGCAGTACTTC
CAWSAGFHEQYF
>TRBV20-1|.|many|TRBJ2-7
TGCAGTGCTAGTGCGCAGGCCTACGAGCAGTACTTC
CSASAQAYEQYF
>TRBV29-1|TRBD2|many|TRBJ2-5
TGCAGCGTCCACACGGGACTAGCGGGACTGGAGACCCAGTACTTC
CSVHTGLAGLETQYF
>TRBV19|.|.|TRBJ2-7
TGTGCCAGTAGCCGACAGGCCCCAGGTGACGAGCAGTACTTC
CASSRQAPGDEQYF
>TRBV28|.|many|TRBJ1-2
TGTGCCAGCAGTTTAACCGGACCATCCTATGGCTACACCTTC
CASSLTGPSYGYTF
>TRBV7-8|.|many|TRBJ1-1
TGTGCCAGCAGCCCAGGGACACCGCCCCAGAGAGCTTTCTTT
CASSPGTPPQRAFF